Sequencing of this TCR beta chain was carried out in a study of CD8 T cells in Susac syndrome. Sequencing targeted TCR beta in blood CD8+ and CD4+ T cells. Each multiple sclerosis control was a treatment-naive patient with relapsing-remitting disease that was either stable or active. The TEMRA cells underwent FACS enrichment, while the CD8+ and CD4+ T cells underwent negative isolation. The RNA, roughly 0.5 to 1 ug, was put through reverse transcription using random hexamers. TCR beta CDR3 was amplified by immunoSEQ covering 54 Vbeta and 13 Jbeta. TCRdb passed the immunoSEQ multiplex PCR reads through MiXCR, listing each CDR3 protein once. Of about 180,000 distinct CDR3 sequences listed, about 94% were seen once; the top ten hold 0.09% to 0.1%. Only one count was recorded for this clonotype. Input material: CD4+ T cells from PBMCs. The source of this sequence is a human donor with multiple sclerosis.

CDR3 loop: CASKPRAVGTDTQYF. For the CDR3, the DNA is TGTGCCAGCAAACCACGGGCAGTCGGCACAGATACGCAGTATTTT. The V gene is TRBV27, the J gene TRBJ2-3, with D unclear. Between the trimmed V and J ends, which lost 7 bases and 1 base, there was a span of 15 bases. The CDR3 totals 15 residues. Germline V gene sequence: CDR1 MNHEY, CDR2 SMNVEV (reference sequence).